These 3 T cell receptor beta chains were sequenced from one sample in a study of neoadjuvant anti-PD-1 for oral cavity cancer. Method: immunoSEQ multiplex PCR; TCRdb's copy keeps in-frame clones and lacks some. The sample shows about 14,000 clones, 35% to 40% of them seen only once. The time point was: after neoadjuvant nivolumab, at surgical resection. Sample: tumor tissue, taken after nivolumab (anti-PD-1) treatment. The receptors shown here come from a person between 40 and 85 years old with oral cavity squamous cell carcinoma.

The chain couples TRBV27 to TRBJ1-2; 9 bases map to TRBD1. Germline V gene data show CDR1 as MNHEY and CDR2 as SMNVEV (reference sequence). The CDR3 contains 12 residues. The V segment lost 2 bases and the J segment 14 bases; nucleotides outside the gene matches: 6. DNA for the CDR3: TGTGCCAGCAGTTTACTGGACAGGGGTTTAACCTTC. Translated: CASSLLDRGLTF.

This clone was counted between two and nine times. The J gene is TRBJ2-1, the V gene TRBV30; 8 bases agree with TRBD1. Trimming cost V 0 bases and J 4 bases; bases outside gene matches: 8. Germline V lookup: CDR1 GTSNPN, CDR2 SVGIG (reference sequence). This CDR3 has 16 amino acids. CDR3 sequence: CAWSVVGTGEYNEQFF. The DNA of the CDR3 is TGTGCCTGGAGTGTAGTGGGGACAGGAGAATACAATGAGCAGTTCTTC.

Ten or more counts support this clone. The chain joins TRBV19 to TRBJ2-3, with a tentative D call TRBD2 (6 bases). The CDR3 contains 17 residues. CDR1 is LNHDA, CDR2 SQIVND, per germline (reference sequence). Between the trimmed V and J ends, which lost 4 bases and 2 bases, there was a span of 19 bases. CDR3 residues: CASSNLGSGRYTDTQYF. The DNA of the CDR3 is TGTGCCAGTAGTAACTTGGGTAGCGGCCGATACACAGATACGCAGTATTTT.